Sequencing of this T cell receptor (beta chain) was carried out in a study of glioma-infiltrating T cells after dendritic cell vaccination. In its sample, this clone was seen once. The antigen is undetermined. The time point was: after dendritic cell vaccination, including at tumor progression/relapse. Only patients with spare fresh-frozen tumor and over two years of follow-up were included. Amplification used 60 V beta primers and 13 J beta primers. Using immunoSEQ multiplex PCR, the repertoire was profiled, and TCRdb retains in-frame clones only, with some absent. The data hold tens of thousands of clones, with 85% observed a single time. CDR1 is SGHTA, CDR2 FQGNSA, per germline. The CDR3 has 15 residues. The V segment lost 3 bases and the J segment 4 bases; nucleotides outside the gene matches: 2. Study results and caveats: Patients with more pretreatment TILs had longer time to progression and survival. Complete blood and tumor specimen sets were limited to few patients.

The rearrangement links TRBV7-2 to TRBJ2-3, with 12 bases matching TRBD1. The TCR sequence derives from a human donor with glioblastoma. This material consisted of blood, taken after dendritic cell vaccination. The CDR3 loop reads CASSFGTGGADTQYF. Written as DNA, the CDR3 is TGTGCCAGCAGCTTCGGGACAGGGGGCGCAGATACGCAGTATTTT.